This T cell receptor (beta chain) stems from a study of regulatory T cells in long-lasting Graves disease. Study findings and constraints: There were preferences for TRBV28, TRBJ1-2 and TRBJ2-5 in persistent disease. Comparison showed that persistent patients shared more public clonotypes (fewer than 3,000) than new patients (nearly 1,000).

Time point given: persistent/refractory GD, antithyroid drugs over 5 years with positive TRAb. Following extraction of RNA from PBMCs, that RNA was used to make the TCR library. This clonotype was counted ten times or more. Antigen: not known. Trimming removed 2 bases at V and 4 bases at J, with 17 bases between. Germline values: CDR1 SGHTA, CDR2 FQGNSA. This CDR3 comprises 16 residues. iRepertoire HTBI primers and Arm-PCR of CDR3 regions built TCR beta libraries. TCRdb recomputed calls from the multiplex PCR reads with MiXCR, one row per CDR3 protein. The profile shows a few hundred thousand distinct CDR3 sequences, 20% to 25% of them singletons.

This sequence was found in a female donor with Graves disease. The chain is built from TRBV7-2 and TRBJ1-2; possible D gene TRBD1, 5 bases. This specimen was peripheral blood mononuclear cells (PBMCs), taken when the disease was refractory, from a patient treated with antithyroid drugs. CDR3 bases: TGTGCCAGCAGCTTAAGTGTGAGCGACAGCACCTATGGCTACACCTTC. Translation gives CASSLSVSDSTYGYTF.